The 5 T cell receptor beta chains listed next were all sequenced from one sample in a study of T cells in localized non-small cell lung cancer (dated by TCRdb to between 2020 and 2021). Library construction relied on the immunoSEQ multiplex PCR assay. TCRdb holds this immuneACCESS table with in-frame rearrangements only. Some clones are missing; in checked studies, unresolved V genes explain under half, and the rest has no known cause. This sample is represented by around 33,000 clones; roughly 85% of them were singletons. The top ten clonotypes cover less than 9% of the sample. The input for sequencing was peripheral blood, taken before any cancer treatment. These receptors were obtained from a woman aged 35 to 75 with stage I lung adenocarcinoma.

This clone was seen only once. The V call is TRBV19, the J call TRBJ1-1, with D possibly matching TRBD1 (5 bases). CDR3 length: 14 residues. Between the trimmed V and J ends, which lost 3 bases and 3 bases, there was a span of 11 bases. Germline V gene data show CDR1 as LNHDA and CDR2 as SQIVND (reference sequence). For the CDR3, the DNA is TGTGCCAGTAGTATCGGCGGGGGAGACACTGAAGCTTTCTTT. Protein product: CASSIGGGDTEAFF.

The gene calls are TRBV28 and TRBJ1-5; tentatively, D is TRBD1 (5 bases). CDR3 size: 13 residues. Germline V CDR1 and CDR2: MDHEN, SYDVKM. Deletions cut 5 bases from V and 8 bases from J, with 13 bases between. The CDR3 nucleotides are TGTGCCAGCAGTCCACCCACAGGAGAGCCCCAGCATTTT. It encodes CASSPPTGEPQHF.

A few counts support this clone. The chain recombines TRBV5-6 with TRBJ1-5; TRBD1 might be the D (5 bases). This CDR3 is built from 16 residues. Trimming took off 3 bases at V and 9 bases at J, with 22 bases between the two ends. CDR1 is SGHDT and CDR2 is YYEEEE in the germline V gene. The CDR3 spells CASSSTQGSPRRPQHF. DNA of the CDR3: TGTGCCAGCAGCTCGACGCAGGGCTCCCCGCGGCGGCCCCAGCATTTT.

This clone was observed a handful of times. This chain uses TRBV27 with TRBJ1-5; D gene ambiguous. CDR1 MNHEY and CDR2 SMNVEV come from the germline V gene (reference sequence). V lost 5 bases, J lost 0 bases, and 8 bases lay in between. The CDR3 consists of 14 residues. The CDR3 protein is CASSPANSNQPQHF. In nucleotides, the CDR3 is TGTGCCAGCAGTCCCGCTAATAGCAATCAGCCCCAGCATTTT.

As for this clone: This sample also contains other DNA sequences that code for the same CDR3. The CDR3 loop is CATSRDSGETQYF. CDR3 DNA sequence: TGTGCCACCAGCCGGGATTCGGGGGAGACCCAGTACTTC. The chain employs TRBV15 and TRBJ2-5; a weak D match, TRBD2 (5 bases). This CDR3 has 13 residues. CDR1 and CDR2 (germline): LNHNV, YYDKDF (reference sequence). The V gene lost 5 bases and the J gene lost 5 bases, with 12 bases spanning the gap.